These T cell receptor beta chains were read from a single sample in a study of OX40 agonist ivuxolimab in advanced cancers. The repertoire was sequenced with immunoSEQ multiplex PCR; TCRdb's copy has only in-frame clones and lacks some. The table records about 35,000 clones, 76% of them present only once. The sequenced sample was CD4+ or CD8+ T cells sorted from blood, obtained in a trial of the OX40 agonist ivuxolimab. Receptors originate from an adult with an advanced solid tumor such as melanoma, head and neck, liver or kidney cancer. CDR3s include the opening cysteine and the closing phenylalanine or tryptophan. The D gene is left open where the match is weak. Only part of the rows carry a size: once, few, many, or a class if the clone is expanded.

d_call	clone_size	j_call	v_call	cdr3_nt	cdr3_aa
NA	NA	TRBJ2-7	TRBV4-3	TGCGCCAGCAGCCAAGAGCCGGGGGTCGACGAGCAGTACTTC	CASSQEPGVDEQYF
NA	NA	TRBJ1-5	TRBV28	TGTGCCAGCATCCCTACAGGGTCCAGCAATCAGCCCCAGCATTTT	CASIPTGSSNQPQHF
TRBD1	few	TRBJ2-3	TRBV7-9	TGTGCCAGCAGCCAATTGGGACAGGGGTCCACAGATACGCAGTATTTT	CASSQLGQGSTDTQYF
NA	NA	TRBJ1-5	TRBV6-1	TGTGCCAGCAATAGGTGGGATCAGCCCCAGCATTTT	CASNRWDQPQHF
NA	NA	TRBJ2-7	TRBV7-6	TGTGCCAGCAGCGACGGGGGTTCCGAGCAGTACTTC	CASSDGGSEQYF
NA	NA	TRBJ2-2	TRBV30	TGTGCCTGGAGTTTAGGCATTGCGAACACCGGGGAGCTGTTTTTT	CAWSLGIANTGELFF
NA	NA	TRBJ1-1	TRBV7-2	TGTGCCAGCAGCTCCTGGGAGACTGAAGCTTTCTTT	CASSSWETEAFF
NA	NA	TRBJ1-2	TRBV19	TGTGCCAGTAGTATCGGGCAGGGGATGGGCTATGGCTACACCTTC	CASSIGQGMGYGYTF
TRBD1	NA	TRBJ1-4	TRBV12-5	TGTGCTAGTGGCACAGGGGGAACCTCAGAAAAACTGTTTTTT	CASGTGGTSEKLFF
NA	NA	TRBJ2-7	TRBV11-3	TGTGCCAGCAGCGCCGGGGGATTTAGGTACGAGCAGTACTTC	CASSAGGFRYEQYF
NA	NA	TRBJ2-2	TRBV6-6	TGTGCCAGCAGCAAAAATACGGGGTCGAACACCGGGGAGCTGTTTTTT	CASSKNTGSNTGELFF
TRBD2	few	TRBJ2-1	TRBV11-3	TGTGCCAGCAGCTTAGAGTGGGGAGGGACGGATGAGCAGTTCTTC	CASSLEWGGTDEQFF
NA	once	TRBJ1-2	TRBV7-9	TGTGCCAGCAGCTTAGCTTTAAGGGAAGGCTACACCTTC	CASSLALREGYTF
NA	NA	TRBJ2-2	TRBV6-6	TGTGCCAGCACCGGGATGGGCGGTGGGCTGTTTTTT	CASTGMGGGLFF
NA	NA	TRBJ2-7	TRBV30	TGTGCCTGGAGTTGGGGGCGTGGCTACGAGCAGTACTTC	CAWSWGRGYEQYF
NA	few	TRBJ2-3	TRBV4-2	TGTGCCAGCAGCCAAGCGGAACGGACCACAGATACGCAGTATTTT	CASSQAERTTDTQYF
TRBD2	NA	TRBJ2-5	TRBV7-7	TGTGCCAGCAGCCGGGGGGGGGAGACCCAGTACTTC	CASSRGGETQYF
NA	once	TRBJ2-5	TRBV5-1	TGCGCCAGCAGCTTGGGATCAGGGTCCGGGGAGACCCAGTACTTC	CASSLGSGSGETQYF
NA	once	TRBJ2-1	TRBV19	TGTGCCAGTAGTTCCGGGGGCTCCTACAATGAGCAGTTCTTC	CASSSGGSYNEQFF
NA	NA	TRBJ1-1	TRBV12-5	TGTGCTAGTGGCCCGACAGGAACGACCACTGAAGCTTTCTTT	CASGPTGTTTEAFF
NA	NA	TRBJ2-1	TRBV30	TGTGCCTGGAGTTCCCTCCAAAGGCAGTTCTTC	CAWSSLQRQFF
NA	NA	TRBJ2-3	TRBV6-5	TGTGCCAGCACCTCTCAAGATACGCAGTATTTT	CASTSQDTQYF
TRBD1	NA	TRBJ2-3	TRBV7-9	TGTGCCAGCAGCCCGGGACAGGGCTTCAAGGCAGATACGCAGTATTTT	CASSPGQGFKADTQYF
NA	once	TRBJ2-6	TRBV5-6	TGTGCCAGCAGCTCGTGGGTAGAGGGGGTCCTGACTTTC	CASSSWVEGVLTF
TRBD1	once	TRBJ2-3	TRBV27	TGTGCCAGCACCGAAAAAACTCCAGGGGGCGCAGATACGCAGTATTTT	CASTEKTPGGADTQYF